One and the same sample provided the 19 T cell receptor beta chains below, sequenced in a study of shared clonotypes between healthy human individuals. Clones were read by immunoSEQ multiplex PCR, and TCRdb kept only the in-frame ones, dropping some. The sample contains roughly 2 million clones, approximately 94% of which appear only once. The specimen was naive CD4+ T cells sorted from blood. The subset is: CD45RA+ positively selected. These receptors all stem from a man aged 18 to 29 in good health.

The J gene is TRBJ2-3, the V gene TRBV5-1, with 8 bases fitting TRBD1. The CDR3 has 15 residues. Germline trimming cut 3 bases from V and 6 bases from J; bases unmatched to any gene: 9. Germline assignment: CDR1 SGHRS and CDR2 YFSETQ. CDR3 loop: CASSYAGDRLDTQYF. Written as DNA, the CDR3 is TGCGCCAGCAGCTATGCCGGGGACAGGTTGGATACGCAGTATTTT.

The chain couples TRBV10-3 to TRBJ2-7, with D unresolved. The germline V and J ends were trimmed by 0 bases and 12 bases, with 9 bases remaining between them. The CDR3 totals 11 residues. Germline CDR1 ENHRY, CDR2 SYGVKD. The CDR3 DNA reads as TGTGCCATCAGTGAGTCGATGGTAACGTACTTC. It encodes CAISESMVTYF.

V gene TRBV6-5 combines with J gene TRBJ1-2, with TRBD1 matching over 8 bases. This CDR3 contains 13 residues. V shed 2 bases, J shed 10 bases, and the junction held 6 bases outside the gene matches. The germline CDR1 and CDR2 sequences are MNHEY and SVGAGI. CDR3 sequence (DNA): TGTGCCAGCAGTTACGAATCAGGGGGCCACTACACCTTC. It translates to CASSYESGGHYTF.

In regard to this clone: In the same sample, other DNA sequences code for this CDR3. The chain links TRBV5-1 to TRBJ1-3; 7 bases match TRBD1. This CDR3 region has 15 residues. The V segment lost 4 bases and the J segment 1 base; nucleotides outside the gene matches: 5. CDR1 SGHRS and CDR2 YFSETQ come from the germline V gene. CDR3 amino acids: CASSRDSSSGNTIYF. The CDR3 DNA sequence: TGCGCCAGCAGCCGGGACAGTTCTTCTGGAAACACCATATATTTT.

The rearrangement uses TRBV4-1 and TRBJ1-5; no definite D call. Deletions cut 1 base from V and 5 bases from J, with 9 bases between. The germline gives CDR1 MGHRA, CDR2 YSYEKL. The CDR3 has 14 amino acids. CDR3 in amino acids: CASSQVAGHQPQHF. The CDR3, as DNA: TGCGCCAGCAGCCAAGTCGCGGGCCATCAGCCCCAGCATTTT.

The V gene is TRBV28, the J gene TRBJ2-7; D is perhaps TRBD1 or TRBD2 (5 bases each). The CDR3 covers 14 residues. Germline-derived CDR1 and CDR2 are MDHEN and SYDVKM. V lost 2 bases and J 9 bases, leaving 17 bases between the germline ends. For the CDR3, the DNA is TGTGCCAGCAGTTTACAAGGGACCGCCCGGGGGCAGTACTTC. This sequence encodes CASSLQGTARGQYF.

This clone has just one count. V and J are TRBV10-3 and TRBJ1-2, with D uncertain. The V end was cut by 7 bases, the J end by 6 bases, with 12 bases between. Germline CDR1 ENHRY, CDR2 SYGVKD. The CDR3 consists of 12 residues. This chain's CDR3 is CAITAGFDGYTF. The CDR3 DNA reads TGTGCCATCACGGCAGGTTTTGATGGCTACACCTTC.

The chain joins TRBV6-5 to TRBJ2-7; D remains ambiguous. CDR1 is MNHEY, CDR2 SVGAGI, per germline. Trimming left V 0 bases short and J 3 bases short, with 9 bases between. The CDR3 spans 14 residues. CDR3 sequence reads: CASSYSVKHYEQYF. CDR3 sequence (DNA): TGTGCCAGCAGTTACTCGGTTAAGCACTACGAGCAGTACTTC.

V usage is TRBV2 and J usage is TRBJ2-7, with 7 nucleotides matching TRBD1. This CDR3 is built from 17 residues. Germline V gene sequence: CDR1 SNHLY, CDR2 FYNNEI. The junction had 8 bases not matched to a gene; V was cut back by 0 bases and J by 0 bases. CDR3 sequence: CASSEARDRHNSYEQYF. CDR3 nucleotide sequence: TGTGCCAGCAGTGAAGCAAGGGACAGACATAACTCCTACGAGCAGTACTTC.

This chain joins TRBV29-1 and TRBJ1-3; D is unresolved. Trimming removed 2 bases from V and 4 bases from J, with 9 bases in between. The germline V gene has CDR1 SQVTM and CDR2 ANQGSEA. There are 13 residues in the CDR3. The CDR3 spells CSVELRMGNTIYF. CDR3 DNA sequence: TGCAGCGTTGAACTCCGAATGGGAAACACCATATATTTT. Filled out from reference TRBV29-1 and TRBJ1-3, the complete variable domain reads SAVISQKPSRDICQRGTSLTIQCQVDSQVTMMFWYRQQPGQSLTLIATANQGSEATYESGFVIDKFPISRPNLTFSTLTVSNMSPEDSSIYLCSVELRMGNTIYFGEGSWLTVV.

The chain is built from TRBV14 and TRBJ2-7, with a weak D call TRBD1 (7 bases). Germline V lookup: CDR1 SGHDN, CDR2 FVKESK. The CDR3 runs to 13 residues. Trimming stripped 0 bases from V and 7 bases from J, with 10 bases between. The CDR3 reads CASSQEQGREQYF. The CDR3 DNA reads as TGTGCCAGCAGCCAAGAACAGGGGAGGGAGCAGTACTTC.

The CDR3 DNA is TGCGCCAGCAGCCAAGCCTTCAGGGGCGGACTCGAGCAGTACTTC. It translates to CASSQAFRGGLEQYF. The chain recombines TRBV4-1 with TRBJ2-7, with a possible D match to TRBD1 (6 bases). Trimming left V 1 base short and J 6 bases short, with 16 bases between. The CDR3 covers 15 residues. Germline V gene data show CDR1 as MGHRA and CDR2 as YSYEKL.

This chain joins TRBV5-6 and TRBJ2-5, with D perhaps TRBD2 (5 bases). Germline loops: CDR1 SGHDT, CDR2 YYEEEE. V was pared by 3 bases and J by 7 bases, with 13 bases between. The CDR3 spans 13 residues. CDR3 region: CASSSPGFGTQYF. CDR3 DNA: TGTGCCAGCAGCTCGCCGGGGTTCGGGACCCAGTACTTC.

The chain couples TRBV29-1 to TRBJ1-4; D ambiguous. Between the trimmed V and J ends, which lost 7 bases and 10 bases, there was a span of 16 bases. This CDR3 spans 12 amino acids. Germline assignment: CDR1 SQVTM and CDR2 ANQGSEA. CDR3 nucleotides: TGCAGCGGAGTAGGGTATGAGGGAAAACTGTTTTTT. It specifies CSGVGYEGKLFF.

In its sample, this clone was seen once. V usage is TRBV18 and J usage is TRBJ1-1, with D possibly being TRBD1 (5 bases). This CDR3 contains 14 residues. V was trimmed by 6 bases and J by 0 bases, leaving 11 bases between them. CDR1 is KGHSH and CDR2 is LQKENI in the germline V gene. CDR3 amino acids: CASSLGAMNTEAFF. The CDR3 bases are TGTGCCAGCTCCCTCGGGGCCATGAACACTGAAGCTTTCTTT.

This chain joins TRBV6-1 and TRBJ1-5; D remains unclear. The CDR3 has 12 residues. V shed 6 bases and J shed 10 bases, with 13 bases lying between them. CDR1 MNHNS and CDR2 SASEGT come from the germline V gene. CDR3 protein: CASSTAGDPQHF. Written as DNA, the CDR3 is TGTGCCAGCAGCACCGCTGGGGATCCCCAGCATTTT.

This chain joins TRBV5-4 and TRBJ1-3, with 7 bases aligning to TRBD1. The CDR3 has 17 amino acids. The germline CDR1 and CDR2 sequences are SGHNT and YYREEE (reference sequence). V lost 4 bases, J lost 0 bases, and 10 bases stayed unmatched. The DNA of the CDR3 is TGTGCCAGCAGCCACCGACAGGGACTTATCTCTGGAAACACCATATATTTT. Translated, it gives CASSHRQGLISGNTIYF. Complete variable domain (other parts from reference TRBV5-4 and TRBJ1-3): ETGVTQSPTHLIKTRGQQVTLRCSSQSGHNTVSWYQQALGQGPQFIFQYYREEENGRGNFPPRFSGLQFPNYSSELNVNALELDDSALYLCASSHRQGLISGNTIYFGEGSWLTVV.

As regards this clone: The same CDR3 arises from other DNA sequences in this sample as well. The V and J genes are TRBV18 and TRBJ1-3; the D gene is possibly TRBD1 (6 bases). In germline, CDR1 is KGHSH, CDR2 LQKENI. With 1 base removed from V and 1 base from J, the gap between germline ends came to 8 bases. The CDR3 has 15 residues. The CDR3 is CASSPLQGSGNTIYF. The CDR3 nucleotides read TGTGCCAGCTCACCACTTCAGGGGTCTGGAAACACCATATATTTT.

On this clone itself: Within the sample, other DNA sequences also encode this same CDR3. The CDR3 reads CASSIGGTGELFF. Written as DNA, the CDR3 is TGTGCCAGTAGTATAGGTGGCACCGGGGAGCTGTTTTTT. The chain combines TRBV19 with TRBJ2-2; D not certain. There are 13 residues in the CDR3. The V gene lost 1 base and the J gene lost 4 bases, with 4 bases spanning the gap. Germline CDR1 and CDR2: LNHDA and SQIVND (reference sequence).